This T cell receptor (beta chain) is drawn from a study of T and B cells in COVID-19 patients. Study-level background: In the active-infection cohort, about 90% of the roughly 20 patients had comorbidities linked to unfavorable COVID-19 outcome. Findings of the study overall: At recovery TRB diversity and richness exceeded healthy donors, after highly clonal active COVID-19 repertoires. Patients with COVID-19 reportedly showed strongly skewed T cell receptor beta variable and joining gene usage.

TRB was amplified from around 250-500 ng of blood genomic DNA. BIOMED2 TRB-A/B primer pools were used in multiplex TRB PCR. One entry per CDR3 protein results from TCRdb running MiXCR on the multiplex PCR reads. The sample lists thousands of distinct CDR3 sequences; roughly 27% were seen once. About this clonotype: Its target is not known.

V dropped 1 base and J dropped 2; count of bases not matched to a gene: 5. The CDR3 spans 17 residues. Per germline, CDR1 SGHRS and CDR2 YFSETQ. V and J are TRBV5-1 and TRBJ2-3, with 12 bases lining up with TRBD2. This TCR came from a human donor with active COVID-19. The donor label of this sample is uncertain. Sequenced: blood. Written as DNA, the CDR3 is TGCGCCAGCAGCTTGTTCCCTAGCGGGGGGGACACAGATACGCAGTATTTT. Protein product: CASSLFPSGGDTDTQYF.